These 9 T cell receptor beta chains were sequenced from one sample in a study of T cells in Graves' hyperthyroidism and ophthalmopathy. RNA transcripts were the template for amplifying TCR beta CDR3 regions. A set of HTBI primers served as the primers for a first-round RT-PCR of the TCR CDR3. TCRdb independently ran MiXCR on the multiplex PCR reads; one entry per CDR3 protein. The data show a few hundred thousand distinct CDR3 sequences, over 11% seen once. Sequencing used blood. All receptors come from a woman between 25 and 40 years old with Graves' hyperthyroidism that later progressed to Graves' ophthalmopathy.

This clonotype was detected only a few times. The rearrangement joins TRBV5-1 to TRBJ2-5, with D perhaps assigned TRBD1 or TRBD2 (7 bases each). The V end lost 5 bases, the J end lost 5 bases, and 22 bases lay between the germline ends. Germline V CDR1 and CDR2: SGHRS, YFSETQ. The CDR3 has 16 residues. CDR3 DNA: TGCGCCAGCAGGCTATCCGACAGGGCCGGGGGGGAGACCCAGTACTTC. Protein: CASRLSDRAGGETQYF.

This clonotype was recorded at least ten times. The chain is built from TRBV6-2 or TRBV6-3 and TRBJ2-1, with D perhaps given as TRBD1 or TRBD2 (6 bases each). Trimming stripped 8 bases from V and 2 bases from J, with 19 bases between. The CDR3 has 16 amino acids. The germline CDR1 and CDR2 sequences are MNHEY and SVGEGT. In DNA form, the CDR3 reads TGTGCCAGCCTCAAAGCGCGGGACATCCCCTACAATGAGCAGTTCTTC. It encodes CASLKARDIPYNEQFF.

This clonotype has just a few counts. V gene TRBV24-1 combines with J gene TRBJ1-1; 7 bases align to TRBD1. CDR1 is KGHDR, CDR2 SFDVKD, per germline. The CDR3 consists of 13 residues. The ends lost 5 bases at V and 1 base at J; junction bases unmatched: 0. CDR3 region: CATSGDRNTEAFF. The CDR3 nucleotides read TGTGCCACCAGTGGGGACAGGAACACTGAAGCTTTCTTT.

This clonotype was seen a handful of times. The chain combines TRBV7-9 with TRBJ2-7; TRBD1 agrees at 8 bases. With 3 bases clipped from V and 3 bases from J, the junction kept 4 bases outside the gene matches. There are 14 residues in the CDR3. Germline loops: CDR1 SEHNR, CDR2 FQNEAQ (reference sequence). The DNA for the CDR3 is TGTGCCAGCAGCTTTGACAGGGGAGGCTACGAGCAGTACTTC. Protein product: CASSFDRGGYEQYF.

This clonotype has ten or more counts. The CDR3 loop reads CAGQGAANEKLFF. The CDR3 nucleotides read TGTGCCGGGCAGGGGGCAGCTAATGAAAAACTGTTTTTT. The chain joins TRBV2 to TRBJ1-4, with 8 bases that match TRBD1. CDR3 length equals 13 residues. CDR1 SNHLY and CDR2 FYNNEI come from the germline V gene. Trimming cost V 11 bases and J 3 bases; bases outside gene matches: 5.

This clonotype was found a few times. The J gene is TRBJ2-7, the V gene TRBV24-1, with 7 bases fitting TRBD1. Germline-derived CDR1 and CDR2 are KGHDR and SFDVKD. This CDR3 region has 14 residues. V shed 5 bases and J 6 bases; nucleotides not matched to a gene: 9. The CDR3: CATSAPASGGEQYF. DNA for the CDR3: TGTGCCACCAGTGCCCCGGCCTCAGGGGGCGAGCAGTACTTC.

This clonotype was picked up many times. This chain connects TRBV7-3 to TRBJ2-1, with D perhaps TRBD2 (5 bases). Germline lookup yields CDR1 SGHTA and CDR2 FQGTGA. Trimming stripped 1 base from V and 4 bases from J, with 11 bases between. This CDR3 contains 15 residues. CDR3 nucleotide sequence: TGTGCCAGCAGCTTAATGGCGGGTAAATACAATGAGCAGTTCTTC. Its protein is CASSLMAGKYNEQFF. The whole variable domain, filled in from reference TRBV7-3 and TRBJ2-1, reads GAGVSQTPSNKVTEKGKYVELRCDPISGHTALYWYRQSLGQGPEFLIYFQGTGAADDSGLPNDRFFAVRPEGSVSTLKIQRTERGDSAVYLCASSLMAGKYNEQFFGPGTRLTVL.

This clonotype was recorded at least ten times. This may arise from a read error, as a much more abundant clone is one base away. The rearrangement links TRBV7-8 to TRBJ1-1; D unresolved. Germline V lookup: CDR1 SGHVS, CDR2 FQNEAQ. This CDR3 has 11 amino acids. The ends were cut back, 7 bases at V and 1 base at J, with 4 bases in the middle. This CDR3 is CASTQNTEAFF. The CDR3 DNA sequence: TGTGCCAGCACCCAGAACACTGAAGCTTTCTTT.

As for this clonotype: A much larger clonotype is one base distant, so this may be a read error. The chain couples TRBV28 to TRBJ2-7, with D perhaps given as TRBD1 or TRBD2 (5 bases each). Trimming shortened V by 4 bases and J by 5 bases, and 15 bases separated the two germline ends. The CDR3 is 14 amino acids. The germline V gene encodes CDR1 MDHEN and CDR2 SYDVKM. CDR3 DNA sequence: TGTGCCAGCAGTTCCACCGGGGCAGGGAACGAGCAGTACTTC. Translation gives CASSSTGAGNEQYF.